The clone carrying this TCR beta chain turned up a few times. The data stem from a study of identical twins. The CDR3 has 16 residues. Germline values: CDR1 SGHVS, CDR2 FQNEAQ. V was pared by 2 bases and J by 7 bases, with 5 bases of the junction left unmatched. TCRdb recomputed calls from the 5' RACE reads with MiXCR, one row per CDR3 protein. Among just under 550,000 distinct CDR3 sequences listed, around 15% were seen once. The sample was also reused in another study, on yellow fever vaccine responses in identical twins.

Sequences were obtained from CD4+ T cells sorted from blood. The chain couples TRBV7-8 to TRBJ2-2; 12 bases fit TRBD2. This receptor was identified in a woman under 30 in good health. This CDR3 reads CASSLFGLAGNGELFF. For the CDR3, the DNA is TGTGCCAGCAGCTTATTTGGACTAGCGGGAAACGGGGAGCTGTTTTTT.